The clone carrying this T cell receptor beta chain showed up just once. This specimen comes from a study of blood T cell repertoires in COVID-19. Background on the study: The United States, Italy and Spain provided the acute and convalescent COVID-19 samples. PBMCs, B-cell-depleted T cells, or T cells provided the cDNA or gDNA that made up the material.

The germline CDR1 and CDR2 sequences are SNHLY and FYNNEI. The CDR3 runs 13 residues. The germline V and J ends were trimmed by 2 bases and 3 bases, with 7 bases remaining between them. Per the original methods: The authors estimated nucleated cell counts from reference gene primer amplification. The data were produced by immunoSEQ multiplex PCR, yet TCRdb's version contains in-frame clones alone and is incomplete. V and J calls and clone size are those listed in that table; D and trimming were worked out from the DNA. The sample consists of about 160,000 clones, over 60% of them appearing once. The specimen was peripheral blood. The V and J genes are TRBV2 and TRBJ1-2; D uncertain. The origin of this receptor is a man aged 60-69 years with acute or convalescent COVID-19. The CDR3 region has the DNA TGTGCCAGCAGTGAATTCGGGGACTATGGCTACACCTTC. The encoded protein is CASSEFGDYGYTF.